These 28 T cell receptor beta chains came from one sample sequenced in a study of liver allograft versus peripheral blood T cells. Overall study: Graft-liver T cell receptor repertoires were compared against recipient peripheral blood repertoires.

One entry per CDR3 protein results from TCRdb running MiXCR on the reads. The table includes approximately 7,600 distinct CDR3 sequences, over 15% detected once. Receptor source: a human patient who had a liver transplant. The graft donor may have given rise to some T cells.

Worth noting for this clonotype: This may stem from a read error, because a much larger clone lies one nucleotide away. V is TRBV6-1 and J is TRBJ1-2; perhaps TRBD1 as D (6 bases). V shed 6 bases and J shed 5 bases, with 16 bases lying between them. Germline CDR1 reads MNHNS; CDR2 reads SASEGT. This CDR3 has 14 amino acids. The CDR3: CASRGTSLSYGYTF. DNA of the CDR3: TGTGCCAGCAGAGGGACAAGCTTAAGTTATGGCTACACCTTC.

This clonotype is labeled medium-sized (0.01 to 0.1%). V gene TRBV6-5 combines with J gene TRBJ1-4, with TRBD1 matching 7 bases. CDR3 length equals 13 residues. The junction had 2 bases not matched to a gene; V was cut back by 2 bases and J by 8 bases. CDR1 and CDR2 (germline): MNHEY, SVGAGI. The CDR3 nucleotides read TGTGCCAGCAGTTACGCACAGGGGGAAAAACTGTTTTTT. Translated, it gives CASSYAQGEKLFF.

Points on this clonotype: Being one base from a much bigger clone, this may be a read error. This sequence joins TRBV20-1 and TRBJ1-6, with 7 bases fitting TRBD1. Looked up from germline, CDR1 is DFQATT and CDR2 is SNEGSKA (reference sequence). The CDR3 loop spans 15 amino acids. CDR3 nucleotide sequence: TGCAGGGCTAGAATTCAACAGGGGAATAATTCACCCCTCCACTTT. Residues: CRARIQQGNNSPLHF.

Turning to this clonotype: The junction departs from germline at one end; a sequencing error may be responsible. The chain uses TRBV7-9 and TRBJ1-2, with D perhaps matching TRBD1 (5 bases). CDR1 and CDR2 from the germline V gene are SEHNR and FQNEAQ (reference sequence). This CDR3 is 12 amino acids long. This CDR3 reads CASSNGGGSRAF. The CDR3 DNA reads as TGTGCCAGCAGCAACGGGGGGGGGTCCCGTGCCTTC.

This clonotype was seen many times. The V call is TRBV6-5, the J call TRBJ1-2, with D possibly matching TRBD1 (5 bases). V was cut by 8 bases and J by 5 bases, with 18 bases left in between. This CDR3 has 14 residues. The germline CDR1 and CDR2 sequences are MNHEY and SVGAGI. The CDR3 DNA follows: TGTGCCAGCTCCTATTCGGGGCAGATATATGGCTACACCTTC. Translation gives CASSYSGQIYGYTF.

Relative to its sample, this clonotype is medium-sized (0.01 to 0.1%). The V and J genes are TRBV18 and TRBJ1-1; D possibly corresponds to TRBD1 (6 bases). Germline CDR1 and CDR2: KGHSH and LQKENI. The CDR3 length is 13 residues. The germline V and J ends were trimmed by 4 bases and 1 base, with 7 bases remaining between them. CDR3 nucleotides: TGTGCCAGCTCACAGGGGGAGAACACTGAAGCTTTCTTT. This gives the protein CASSQGENTEAFF.

This clonotype was seen more than once but under ten times. The chain carries TRBV12-3 or TRBV12-4 and TRBJ1-6; D is undetermined. The V end was cut by 4 bases, the J end by 6 bases, with 4 bases between. The CDR3 totals 12 residues. The CDR3: CASSYANSPLHF. As DNA, the CDR3 is TGTGCCAGCAGTTATGCTAATTCACCCCTCCACTTT.

This clonotype is medium-sized by share. The rearrangement joins TRBV10-3 to TRBJ1-1; D is undetermined. Per germline, CDR1 ENHRY and CDR2 SYGVKD. The CDR3 loop spans 13 amino acids. Trimming took off 4 bases at V and 3 bases at J, with 9 bases between the two ends. The CDR3 bases are TGTGCCATCAGTGCCGGGGTCGACACTGAAGCTTTCTTT. Protein product: CAISAGVDTEAFF.

The chain is built from TRBV12-3 or TRBV12-4 and TRBJ1-6; 9 bases fit TRBD1. This CDR3 comprises 15 residues. Trimming cost V 5 bases and J 10 bases; bases outside gene matches: 9. The CDR3 nucleotides read TGTGCCAGCAGTCAACAGGGGGCGGGAGAGTCACCCCTCCACTTT. Translated: CASSQQGAGESPLHF.

The V and J genes are TRBV25-1 and TRBJ1-2; D remains ambiguous. Trimming pared 5 bases from V and 4 bases from J, leaving 17 bases between. This CDR3 spans 15 amino acids. CDR1 is MGHDK and CDR2 is SYGVNS in the germline V gene. CDR3 protein: CASSPGREESYGYTF. The CDR3 region has the DNA TGTGCCAGCAGTCCCGGAAGAGAAGAGAGCTATGGCTACACCTTC.

This clonotype was seen repeatedly, ten times or more. V gene TRBV20-1 combines with J gene TRBJ2-7; D is unresolved. Germline V CDR1 and CDR2: DFQATT, SNEGSKA (reference sequence). Trimming left V 3 bases short and J 6 bases short, with 9 bases between. This CDR3 comprises 11 residues. Here the CDR3 reads CSASLLGEQYF. Here the CDR3 DNA reads TGCAGTGCTAGTCTTCTTGGCGAGCAGTACTTC.

This clonotype showed up many times. This chain joins TRBV6-5 and TRBJ1-5, with unresolved D. V shed 0 bases and J shed 3 bases, with 9 bases lying between them. The CDR3 contains 15 residues. In germline, CDR1 is MNHEY, CDR2 SVGAGI. In DNA form, the CDR3 reads TGTGCCAGCAGTTACTCAGCGGACCCCAATCAGCCCCAGCATTTT. Translated: CASSYSADPNQPQHF.

The chain employs TRBV3-1 and TRBJ2-4; the D call may be TRBD1 or TRBD2 (5 bases each). Germline CDR1 and CDR2: LGHDT and YNNKEL (reference sequence). This CDR3 contains 16 residues. V was trimmed by 1 base and J by 1 base, leaving 11 bases between them. In nucleotides, the CDR3 is TGTGCCAGCAGCCAAGGGTTTGAGGGGGCCAAAAACATTCAGTACTTC. This encodes CASSQGFEGAKNIQYF.

This clonotype came up many times. V and J are TRBV5-6 and TRBJ1-3, with unresolved D. V lost 1 base, J lost 4 bases, and 15 bases lay in between. The CDR3 contains 16 residues. The germline gives CDR1 SGHDT, CDR2 YYEEEE. CDR3 loop: CASSLRTLYGGNTIYF. The CDR3 DNA reads TGTGCCAGCAGCTTGAGGACTCTCTATGGCGGAAACACCATATATTTT.

This clonotype is termed medium-sized. V usage is TRBV5-6 and J usage is TRBJ1-2; D is ambiguous. CDR3 length: 14 amino acids. V shed 0 bases and J shed 6 bases, with 12 bases lying between them. The germline gives CDR1 SGHDT, CDR2 YYEEEE. This CDR3 is CASSLETWRNGYTF. The DNA for the CDR3 is TGTGCCAGCAGCTTGGAAACATGGAGGAATGGCTACACCTTC.

This clonotype ranks as medium-sized. The J gene is TRBJ2-7, the V gene TRBV7-2; TRBD1 agrees at 9 bases. V lost 4 bases, J lost 5 bases, and 12 bases stayed unmatched. The CDR3 has 16 amino acids. Germline values: CDR1 SGHTA, CDR2 FQGNSA. CDR3 sequence reads: CASSSTPGQGTHEQYF. CDR3 DNA: TGTGCCAGCAGCTCTACGCCGGGACAGGGTACCCACGAGCAGTACTTC.

There are many counts of this clonotype. The rearrangement joins TRBV20-1 to TRBJ1-1; the D gene is possibly TRBD1 (5 bases). V lost 6 bases, J lost 4 bases, and 18 bases lay in between. The CDR3 is 14 residues long. The germline gives CDR1 DFQATT, CDR2 SNEGSKA (reference sequence). CDR3 DNA: TGCAGTGCCGTGGAACAGGCGAAGATCACTGAAGCTTTCTTT. Translation gives CSAVEQAKITEAFF.

As to this clonotype: Its ends do not fully match the called genes, so a read error is possible. V gene TRBV5-1 combines with J gene TRBJ1-2, with 8 bases matching TRBD1. This CDR3 has 15 residues. Germline V gene data show CDR1 as SGHRS and CDR2 as YFSETQ. CDR3 protein: CTSSGPDRADYGYTF. In DNA, the CDR3 is TGCACCAGCAGCGGCCCGGACAGGGCGGACTATGGCTACACCTTC.

In this sample, this clonotype is medium-sized (0.01 to 0.1%). The chain recombines TRBV12-3 or TRBV12-4 with TRBJ1-6, with 8 nucleotides matching TRBD1. V lost 5 bases, J lost 11 bases, and 8 bases stayed unmatched. This CDR3 has 14 amino acids. The CDR3 loop is CASSADRGFTPLHF. In DNA form, the CDR3 reads TGTGCCAGCAGTGCAGACAGGGGATTTACACCCCTCCACTTT.

This clonotype ranks as medium-sized. This chain uses TRBV18 with TRBJ2-7; 9 bases fit TRBD1. CDR1 KGHSH and CDR2 LQKENI come from the germline V gene. J was trimmed by 2 bases and V by 3 bases; bases with no gene match: 2. The CDR3 runs 14 residues. This CDR3 is CASSPRDRAYEQYF. The CDR3 DNA sequence: TGTGCCAGCTCACCTAGGGACAGGGCCTACGAGCAGTACTTC.

The rearrangement joins TRBV12-3 or TRBV12-4 to TRBJ2-3; TRBD1 matches at 7 bases. V dropped 7 bases and J dropped 3; count of bases not matched to a gene: 10. CDR3 length: 15 residues. CDR3 in DNA: TGTGCCAGCAAGGAAGGGTCAGGGGGTACAGATACGCAGTATTTT. Protein sequence: CASKEGSGGTDTQYF.

This clonotype is categorized as medium-sized (0.01 to 0.1%). The V and J genes are TRBV27 and TRBJ1-1; D uncertain. CDR1 and CDR2 (germline): MNHEY, SMNVEV (reference sequence). V was trimmed by 2 bases and J by 0 bases, leaving 10 bases between them. CDR3 length: 15 residues. CDR3 in DNA: TGTGCCAGCAGTTTACTCCCGACGGTGAACACTGAAGCTTTCTTT. Translation gives CASSLLPTVNTEAFF.

The rearrangement links TRBV7-9 to TRBJ2-2; possibly TRBD1 for D (6 bases). Germline V gives CDR1 SEHNR, CDR2 FQNEAQ (reference sequence). The CDR3 covers 15 residues. Trimming stripped 2 bases from V and 6 bases from J, with 13 bases between. The CDR3 protein is CASSLRAGASGELFF. In nucleotides, the CDR3 is TGTGCCAGCAGCTTAAGGGCAGGGGCCTCCGGGGAGCTGTTTTTT.

This clonotype is medium-sized by share. The genes are TRBV6-5 and TRBJ1-2, with a possible D match to TRBD1 (5 bases). The CDR3 extends over 15 amino acids. Germline V gene data show CDR1 as MNHEY and CDR2 as SVGAGI. V was cut by 3 bases and J by 4 bases, with 15 bases left in between. CDR3 bases: TGTGCCAGCAGTTATGCGACAGCACCATCCTATGGCTACACCTTC. It yields the protein CASSYATAPSYGYTF.

This clonotype was picked up one time. The chain is built from TRBV2 and TRBJ1-3; D gene uncertain. Trimming pared 2 bases from V and 4 bases from J, leaving 3 bases between. The CDR3 has 12 amino acids. CDR1 SNHLY and CDR2 FYNNEI come from the germline V gene. This CDR3 is CASSEYGNTIYF. The CDR3 DNA follows: TGTGCCAGCAGTGAATACGGAAACACCATATATTTT.

This clonotype counts as medium-sized. This sequence joins TRBV6-5 and TRBJ1-3; D is uncertain. The ends were cut back, 3 bases at V and 1 base at J, with 10 bases in the middle. Germline V gives CDR1 MNHEY, CDR2 SVGAGI. CDR3 length: 15 residues. The CDR3 DNA sequence: TGTGCCAGCAGTTATAGTGGGGATTCTGGAAACACCATATATTTT. Translation gives CASSYSGDSGNTIYF.

This clonotype rates as medium-sized. The J gene is TRBJ1-2, the V gene TRBV28, with 8 bases that match TRBD1. Trimming at V came to 5 bases and at J to 3 bases, leaving 11 bases not matched to a gene. CDR1 MDHEN and CDR2 SYDVKM come from the germline V gene. The CDR3 has 16 residues. CDR3 sequence: CASSAPGTGHHYGYTF. CDR3 DNA: TGTGCCAGCAGTGCCCCCGGGACAGGTCACCACTATGGCTACACCTTC.

This clonotype has only one observation. The chain carries TRBV30 and TRBJ2-7, with a tentative D call TRBD1 (5 bases). From germline, CDR1 is GTSNPN and CDR2 SVGIG (reference sequence). The CDR3 is made up of 14 amino acids. V was clipped by 0 bases and J by 9 bases, with 18 bases between them. CDR3 residues: CAWSVPGLSLGQYF. The DNA of the CDR3 is TGTGCCTGGAGTGTACCAGGGCTGTCCCTCGGGCAGTACTTC.